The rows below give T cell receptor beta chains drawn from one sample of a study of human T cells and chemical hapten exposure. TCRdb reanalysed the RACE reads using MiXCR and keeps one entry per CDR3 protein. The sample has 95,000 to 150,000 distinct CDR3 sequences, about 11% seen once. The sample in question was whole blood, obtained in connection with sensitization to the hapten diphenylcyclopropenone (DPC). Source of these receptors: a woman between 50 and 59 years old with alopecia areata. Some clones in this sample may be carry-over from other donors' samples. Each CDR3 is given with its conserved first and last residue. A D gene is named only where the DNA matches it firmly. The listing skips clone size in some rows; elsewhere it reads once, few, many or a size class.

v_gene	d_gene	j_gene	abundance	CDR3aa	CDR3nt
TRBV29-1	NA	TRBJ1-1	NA	CSVGQVVGTEAFF	TGCAGCGTTGGACAGGTAGTTGGCACTGAAGCTTTCTTT
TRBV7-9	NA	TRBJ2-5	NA	CASRVGGGGLAGTQYF	TGTGCCAGCAGGGTCGGGGGAGGAGGACTTGCTGGGACCCAGTACTTC
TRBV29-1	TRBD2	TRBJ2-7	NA	CSVNAETSVYEQYF	TGCAGCGTCAACGCAGAGACTAGCGTCTACGAGCAGTACTTC
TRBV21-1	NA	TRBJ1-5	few	CASIDSGAGQPQHF	TGTGCCAGCATCGACTCAGGGGCAGGACAGCCCCAGCATTTT
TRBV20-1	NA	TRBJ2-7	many	CSATRRNPGEQYF	TGCAGTGCTACCCGAAGGAATCCGGGAGAGCAGTACTTC
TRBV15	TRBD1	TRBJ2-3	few	CATSAWTGWRDTQYF	TGTGCCACCAGCGCCTGGACAGGGTGGAGAGATACGCAGTATTTT
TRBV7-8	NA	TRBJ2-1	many	CASSLYIPSTGSSYNEQFF	TGTGCCAGCAGCTTATATATCCCCTCGACAGGAAGCTCCTACAATGAGCAGTTCTTC
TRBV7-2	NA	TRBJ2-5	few	CASSKVGLAFEETQYF	TGTGCCAGCAGCAAAGTAGGGCTAGCGTTCGAAGAGACCCAGTACTTC
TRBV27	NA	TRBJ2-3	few	CASTGAGASDTQYF	TGTGCCAGCACGGGGGCGGGAGCCAGCGATACGCAGTATTTT
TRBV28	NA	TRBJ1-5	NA	CALGGGYRPQHF	TGTGCCCTGGGAGGGGGGTATCGGCCCCAGCATTTT
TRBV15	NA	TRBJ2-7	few	CATSTRVTYEQYF	TGTGCCACCAGCACGCGGGTTACCTACGAGCAGTACTTC
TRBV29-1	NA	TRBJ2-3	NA	CSVEDGIDTQYF	TGCAGCGTTGAAGATGGGATAGATACGCAGTATTTT
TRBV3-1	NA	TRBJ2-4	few	CASSQDLGPAAKNIQYF	TGTGCCAGCAGCCAAGATCTCGGCCCAGCAGCCAAAAACATTCAGTACTTC
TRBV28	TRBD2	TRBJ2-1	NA	CASRQTSGRPSYNEQFF	TGTGCCAGCAGACAAACTAGCGGGAGGCCCTCCTACAATGAGCAGTTCTTC